The rows below give T cell receptor beta chains drawn from one sample of a study of control samples from healthy donors and cancer patients. Profiling relied on immunoSEQ multiplex PCR, and the TCRdb table lists in-frame clones only, not all of them. This sample has over 200,000 clones, with over 70% found just once. The sequenced sample was PBMCs. All receptors derive from a woman aged 55-69 years with lung cancer. The CDR3 runs from the conserved cysteine through the conserved F or W. D genes are given only for firm matches. A row's size may be missing; if present it is once, few, many or a size class.

V gene	clone size	J gene	D gene	CDR3 protein	CDR3 DNA
TRBV9	-	TRBJ2-3	-	CASSVGEPNTQYF	TGTGCCAGCAGCGTAGGTGAGCCAAATACGCAGTATTTT
TRBV5-1	-	TRBJ2-5	-	CASSLARGETQYF	TGCGCCAGCAGCTTGGCCCGTGGGGAGACCCAGTACTTC
TRBV29-1	-	TRBJ2-3	-	CSVDTGTDTQYF	TGCAGCGTTGACACAGGGACAGATACGCAGTATTTT
TRBV5-1	-	TRBJ1-4	TRBD1	CASSPDRGRANEKLFF	TGCGCCAGCAGCCCGGACAGGGGGCGGGCTAATGAAAAACTGTTTTTT
TRBV5-8	-	TRBJ1-3	-	CASSQTGWPGNTIYF	TGTGCCAGCAGCCAAACAGGGTGGCCTGGAAACACCATATATTTT
TRBV10-3	-	TRBJ2-2	-	CAIIKGEVNTGELFF	TGTGCCATCATAAAAGGGGAGGTAAACACCGGGGAGCTGTTTTTT
TRBV10-3	-	TRBJ1-1	-	CAISELTGTEAFF	TGTGCCATCAGTGAGTTGACGGGGACTGAAGCTTTCTTT
TRBV6-1	-	TRBJ2-7	-	CASSERPTGVMVGEQYF	TGTGCCAGCAGTGAACGTCCGACGGGAGTAATGGTGGGGGAGCAGTACTTC
TRBV7-3	-	TRBJ1-1	-	CASSLVLNTEAFF	TGTGCCAGCAGCTTAGTGCTGAACACTGAAGCTTTCTTT
TRBV3-1/TRBV3-2	once	TRBJ1-3	-	CASDSGGHKRGTIYF	TGTGCCAGCGACTCGGGGGGACACAAGAGAGGCACCATATATTTT
TRBV3-1/TRBV3-2	-	TRBJ2-3	TRBD2	CASSRNLASGSGSDTQYF	TGTGCCAGCAGCCGAAACCTTGCTAGCGGGAGTGGGTCAGATACGCAGTATTTT
TRBV5-1	once	TRBJ2-5	-	CASSLEGQGETQYF	TGCGCCAGCAGCTTGGAGGGCCAGGGGGAGACCCAGTACTTC
TRBV2	-	TRBJ1-1	TRBD1	CASRDDRGTEAFF	TGTGCCAGCAGGGATGACAGGGGCACTGAAGCTTTCTTT
TRBV5-1	once	TRBJ2-7	TRBD1	CASSHGTGEGEQYF	TGCGCCAGCAGCCACGGGACAGGAGAGGGCGAGCAGTACTTC
TRBV6-5	-	TRBJ2-2	TRBD2	CASRGGASGAGELFF	TGTGCCAGCAGGGGGGGGGCTAGCGGGGCCGGGGAGCTGTTTTTT
TRBV7-2	-	TRBJ2-5	-	CASSLAQTTQETQYF	TGTGCCAGCAGCTTAGCGCAAACTACCCAAGAGACCCAGTACTTC
TRBV19	-	TRBJ1-4	-	CASSIGYWGTNEKLFF	TGTGCCAGTAGTATTGGCTATTGGGGGACTAATGAAAAACTGTTTTTT
TRBV28	-	TRBJ2-2	TRBD2	CASNQRGHTGELFF	TGTGCCAGCAATCAGCGGGGGCACACCGGGGAGCTGTTTTTT
TRBV7-8	-	TRBJ1-5	-	CASSLAYKSNQPQHF	TGTGCCAGCAGCTTAGCATACAAGTCCAATCAGCCCCAGCATTTT
TRBV25-1	-	TRBJ1-1	-	CASSSETEAFF	TGTGCCAGCAGTTCAGAGACTGAAGCTTTCTTT
TRBV6-1	-	TRBJ2-3	-	CASSEQESTDTQYF	TGTGCCAGCAGTGAACAGGAGAGCACAGATACGCAGTATTTT
TRBV5-1	-	TRBJ2-5	-	CASSLGPGETQYF	TGCGCCAGCAGCTTGGGTCCGGGGGAGACCCAGTACTTC
TRBV5-4	-	TRBJ2-1	TRBD2	CASSFSGEAYNEQFF	TGTGCCAGCAGCTTTAGCGGGGAAGCCTACAATGAGCAGTTCTTC
TRBV9	-	TRBJ2-3	TRBD2	CASSQTSGASNTQYF	TGTGCCAGCAGCCAGACTAGCGGAGCGTCGAATACGCAGTATTTT
TRBV10-3	-	TRBJ1-1	TRBD1	CAISADRVGTEAFF	TGTGCCATCAGTGCGGACAGGGTCGGCACTGAAGCTTTCTTT
TRBV5-1	-	TRBJ2-5	TRBD2	CASSLSLAGPYQETQYF	TGCGCCAGCAGCTTGAGCTTAGCGGGACCGTACCAAGAGACCCAGTACTTC
TRBV9	-	TRBJ1-1	-	CASSVGSEAVPFF	TGTGCCAGCAGCGTGGGGAGTGAAGCTGTTCCTTTCTTT
TRBV5-1	-	TRBJ2-5	TRBD2	CASSLSGDQETQYF	TGCGCCAGCAGCTTGAGCGGGGACCAAGAGACCCAGTACTTC
TRBV27	-	TRBJ2-5	-	CASSLSAGIETQYF	TGTGCCAGCAGTTTATCGGCGGGGATTGAGACCCAGTACTTC
TRBV14	-	TRBJ2-3	TRBD2	CASSQDALAGGSTDTQYF	TGTGCCAGCAGCCAAGACGCCCTAGCGGGAGGAAGCACAGATACGCAGTATTTT
TRBV19	few	TRBJ2-3	-	CASSMFGSVQLGATDTQYF	TGTGCCAGTAGTATGTTCGGCAGCGTTCAACTCGGGGCCACAGATACGCAGTATTTT
TRBV5-1	-	TRBJ2-1	-	CASSLTVLQNNEQFF	TGCGCCAGCAGTTTGACAGTACTACAGAACAATGAGCAGTTCTTC
TRBV19	-	TRBJ2-1	-	CASRRDLDNEQFF	TGTGCCAGTAGACGGGATCTTGACAATGAGCAGTTCTTC
TRBV5-1	-	TRBJ2-1	-	CASSSQVGRGNEQFF	TGCGCCAGCAGCTCTCAGGTTGGCCGGGGAAATGAGCAGTTCTTC
TRBV19	few	TRBJ2-1	TRBD1	CASSITGGRNEQFF	TGTGCCAGTAGTATAACAGGGGGGAGGAATGAGCAGTTCTTC
TRBV18	-	TRBJ1-2	-	CASSRIDRGDGYTF	TGTGCCAGCTCACGGATAGACCGGGGGGATGGCTACACCTTC
TRBV18	-	TRBJ1-1	-	CASSPGPRTEAFF	TGTGCCAGCTCACCGGGCCCCCGGACTGAAGCTTTCTTT
TRBV28	-	TRBJ1-1	TRBD1	CASSQPQTGAPTEAFF	TGTGCCAGCAGTCAACCTCAAACAGGGGCGCCAACTGAAGCTTTCTTT
TRBV5-1	-	TRBJ2-1	-	CASSLGPGENEQFF	TGCGCCAGCAGCTTGGGTCCGGGAGAAAATGAGCAGTTCTTC
TRBV9	-	TRBJ2-2	TRBD2	CASGTINTGELFF	TGTGCCAGCGGGACTATCAACACCGGGGAGCTGTTTTTT
TRBV9	-	TRBJ2-7	-	CASSVVGESYEQYF	TGTGCCAGCAGCGTAGTGGGAGAATCCTACGAGCAGTACTTC
TRBV18	-	TRBJ2-5	TRBD2	CASSLAGTQETQYF	TGTGCCAGCTCCCTAGCGGGGACTCAAGAGACCCAGTACTTC
TRBV15	once	TRBJ1-5	-	CATSITDSNQPQHF	TGTGCCACCAGCATCACGGACAGCAATCAGCCCCAGCATTTT
TRBV11-2	-	TRBJ1-3	-	CASSLDMAGNTIYF	TGTGCCAGCAGCTTAGATATGGCGGGAAACACCATATATTTT
TRBV19	-	TRBJ1-2	-	CASSPDGGFYGYTF	TGTGCCAGTAGTCCAGACGGAGGATTTTATGGCTACACCTTC
TRBV4-1	-	TRBJ1-6	-	CASSQGANPGGSPLHF	TGCGCCAGCAGCCAAGGGGCCAACCCCGGGGGTTCACCCCTCCACTTT
TRBV29-1	-	TRBJ1-1	-	CSVDKGEGTEAFF	TGCAGCGTTGATAAGGGAGAGGGCACTGAAGCTTTCTTT
TRBV2	-	TRBJ1-2	TRBD1	CASRAGQGDYGYTF	TGTGCCAGCAGAGCGGGACAGGGTGACTATGGCTACACCTTC
TRBV23-1	-	TRBJ2-5	-	CASSQFSGKETQYF	TGCGCCAGCAGTCAATTCTCGGGGAAAGAGACCCAGTACTTC
TRBV3-1/TRBV3-2	-	TRBJ2-1	-	CASSQDSIPYNEQFF	TGTGCCAGCAGCCAAGATAGCATACCCTACAATGAGCAGTTCTTC